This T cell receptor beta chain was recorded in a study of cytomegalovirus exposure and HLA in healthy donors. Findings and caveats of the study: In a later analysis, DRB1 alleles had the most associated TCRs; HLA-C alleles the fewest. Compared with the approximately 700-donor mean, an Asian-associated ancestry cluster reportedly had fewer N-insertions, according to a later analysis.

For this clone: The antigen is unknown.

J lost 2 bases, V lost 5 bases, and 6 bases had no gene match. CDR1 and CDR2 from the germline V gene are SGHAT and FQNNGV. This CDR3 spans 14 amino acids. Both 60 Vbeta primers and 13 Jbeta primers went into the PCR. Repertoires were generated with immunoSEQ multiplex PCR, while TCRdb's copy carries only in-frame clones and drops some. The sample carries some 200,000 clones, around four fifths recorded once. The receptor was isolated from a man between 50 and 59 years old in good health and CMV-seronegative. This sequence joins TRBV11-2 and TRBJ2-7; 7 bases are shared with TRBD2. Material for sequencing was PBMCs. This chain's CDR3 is CASSLGGTPYEQYF. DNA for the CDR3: TGTGCCAGCAGCCTCGGGGGGACGCCCTACGAGCAGTACTTC.